The next 20 T cell receptor beta chains were all read from a single sample in a study of CD8 T cells in ankylosing spondylitis. From the 5' RACE reads, TCRdb called clonotypes with MiXCR, one entry per CDR3 protein. The sample records 270,000 or so distinct CDR3 sequences, approximately 20% being singletons. The specimen was blood, either unsorted or a sorted T cell fraction (not recorded which). The source of these receptors is a male donor with ankylosing spondylitis or in good health (not recorded which).

This clonotype was counted between two and nine times. V is TRBV7-9 and J is TRBJ2-2; D perhaps matches TRBD1 (6 bases). Trimming left V 2 bases short and J 6 bases short, with 13 bases between. Germline CDR1 SEHNR, CDR2 FQNEAQ (reference sequence). CDR3 length: 15 residues. The CDR3 DNA reads TGTGCCAGCAGCTTAAACAGGGTCTCCTCCGGGGAGCTGTTTTTT. It codes for CASSLNRVSSGELFF.

The genes are TRBV27 and TRBJ2-7, with TRBD1 matching 12 bases. Germline assignment: CDR1 MNHEY and CDR2 SMNVEV (reference sequence). This CDR3 is built from 15 residues. The trim removed 6 bases at V and 6 bases at J, leaving 9 bases unmatched. The CDR3: CASSPGTGGWGEQYF. The CDR3 nucleotides read TGTGCCAGCAGCCCGGGGACAGGGGGCTGGGGCGAGCAGTACTTC.

This clonotype was counted ten times or more. This sequence joins TRBV12-3 or TRBV12-4 and TRBJ2-1; TRBD2 might be the D (6 bases). This CDR3 has 17 residues. With 4 bases removed from V and 8 bases from J, the gap between germline ends came to 24 bases. CDR3 residues: CASSSSSGLLYGDEQFF. CDR3 DNA: TGTGCCAGCAGTTCCTCCTCGGGACTCTTATATGGCGATGAGCAGTTCTTC.

CDR3 residues: CASSWGTSGVDEQYF. The DNA for the CDR3 is TGTGCCAGCAGCTGGGGGACTAGCGGAGTGGATGAGCAGTACTTC. The chain is built from TRBV5-4 and TRBJ2-7; 11 nucleotides align to TRBD2. The CDR3 contains 15 residues. Germline assignment: CDR1 SGHNT and CDR2 YYREEE (reference sequence). V was pared by 3 bases and J by 7 bases, with 9 bases of the junction left unmatched.

This chain uses TRBV27 with TRBJ2-1; 13 bases align to TRBD2. The V gene end was trimmed by 5 bases and the J gene end by 7 bases; junction bases not matched to a gene: 8. The CDR3 is 16 residues long. CDR1 MNHEY and CDR2 SMNVEV come from the germline V gene (reference sequence). Here the CDR3 reads CASSTRLAGGRNEQFF. The CDR3 region has the DNA TGTGCCAGCAGTACCAGACTAGCGGGAGGTAGAAATGAGCAGTTCTTC.

This clonotype was detected ten times or more. J is TRBJ2-1 and V is TRBV15; D ambiguous. Germline lookup yields CDR1 LNHNV and CDR2 YYDKDF (reference sequence). The CDR3 spans 13 residues. V lost 1 base and J lost 3, with 4 bases in between. The CDR3 loop reads CATSRASYNEQFF. DNA for the CDR3: TGTGCCACCAGCAGAGCGAGCTACAATGAGCAGTTCTTC.

Only a few counts were recorded for this clonotype. The J gene is TRBJ2-7, the V gene TRBV15; 11 nucleotides agree with TRBD1. The germline gives CDR1 LNHNV, CDR2 YYDKDF (reference sequence). The CDR3 consists of 14 residues. Trimming cost V 5 bases and J 3 bases; bases outside gene matches: 3. CDR3 residues: CATSRGTGGYEQYF. The DNA of the CDR3 is TGTGCCACCAGCCGCGGGACAGGGGGCTACGAGCAGTACTTC.

The chain joins TRBV19 to TRBJ2-5; D ambiguous. CDR3 length: 15 amino acids. Looked up from germline, CDR1 is LNHDA and CDR2 is SQIVND (reference sequence). V was cut by 4 bases and J by 1 base, with 13 bases left in between. CDR3 loop: CASSNEGVLQETQYF. DNA of the CDR3: TGTGCCAGTAGTAACGAAGGAGTTCTCCAAGAGACCCAGTACTTC.

J is TRBJ2-1 and V is TRBV27; the D gene is possibly TRBD2 (7 bases). The germline V gene has CDR1 MNHEY and CDR2 SMNVEV (reference sequence). CDR3 size: 16 residues. V was trimmed by 3 bases and J by 2 bases, leaving 14 bases between them. Here the CDR3 reads CASSFSGGGPYNEQFF. CDR3 DNA sequence: TGTGCCAGCAGTTTCTCGGGGGGCGGCCCCTACAATGAGCAGTTCTTC.

The genes are TRBV25-1 and TRBJ1-1, with 7 bases that match TRBD1. Germline CDR1 reads MGHDK; CDR2 reads SYGVNS. V was pared by 2 bases and J by 6 bases, with 3 bases of the junction left unmatched. This CDR3 is built from 13 residues. CDR3 sequence reads: CASSETGQPEAFF. CDR3 DNA sequence: TGTGCCAGCAGTGAAACGGGACAGCCTGAAGCTTTCTTT.

This clonotype was observed a few times. The chain carries TRBV6-2 or TRBV6-3 and TRBJ1-1; D gene unclear. V was pared by 0 bases and J by 5 bases, with 22 bases between. CDR1 MNHEY and CDR2 SVGEGT come from the germline V gene. CDR3 length: 18 residues. The CDR3 sequence: CASSYSFFVPGIGTEAFF. The DNA for the CDR3 is TGTGCCAGCAGTTACTCGTTCTTTGTGCCGGGGATCGGAACTGAAGCTTTCTTT.

The rearrangement links TRBV27 to TRBJ2-3, with 15 bases that match TRBD2. CDR1 is MNHEY and CDR2 is SMNVEV in the germline V gene (reference sequence). The CDR3 contains 15 residues. The ends lost 3 bases at V and 6 bases at J; junction bases unmatched: 1. The CDR3 sequence is CASSFGTSGRDTQYF. The CDR3 DNA follows: TGTGCCAGCAGTTTTGGGACTAGCGGGAGGGATACGCAGTATTTT.

The chain links TRBV7-9 to TRBJ2-1; D might be TRBD1 (6 bases). V was shortened by 3 bases and J by 8 bases, with 17 bases between the two germline ends. There are 15 residues in the CDR3. In germline, CDR1 is SEHNR, CDR2 FQNEAQ (reference sequence). CDR3: CASSFFGQSGDEQFF. The CDR3 nucleotides are TGTGCCAGCAGCTTCTTCGGACAGAGTGGGGATGAGCAGTTCTTC.

The rearrangement joins TRBV5-1 to TRBJ2-7; TRBD2 agrees at 7 bases. With 0 bases clipped from V and 0 bases from J, the junction kept 6 bases outside the gene matches. The CDR3 covers 16 residues. The germline V gene encodes CDR1 SGHRS and CDR2 YFSETQ. As DNA, the CDR3 is TGCGCCAGCAGCTTGGAGGCTAGCGGATACTCCTACGAGCAGTACTTC. This gives the protein CASSLEASGYSYEQYF.

V is TRBV27 and J is TRBJ2-2; D gene ambiguous. Trimming pared 6 bases from V and 7 bases from J, leaving 9 bases between. This CDR3 contains 12 residues. Germline-derived CDR1 and CDR2 are MNHEY and SMNVEV (reference sequence). This CDR3 reads CASSQTGGELFF. CDR3 coding DNA: TGTGCCAGCAGCCAGACGGGCGGGGAGCTGTTTTTT.

To note about this clonotype: One junction end does not reproduce the germline sequence, and a read error may be involved. The V gene is TRBV27, the J gene TRBJ1-2; D is undetermined. CDR3 length: 13 residues. The V gene's germline CDR1 is MNHEY and CDR2 SMNVEV (reference sequence). CDR3 loop: CASSFGDAFDPSF. The CDR3 DNA reads TGTGCCAGCAGTTTCGGGGATGCCTTCGACCCCTCCTTC.

A few counts support this clonotype. For the CDR3, the DNA is TGCGCCAGCAGCCACGGTGGCAGGGCCGAAGCTTTCTTT. Its protein is CASSHGGRAEAFF. The rearrangement links TRBV4-3 to TRBJ1-1, with D possibly TRBD1 on 5 matching bases. Trimming removed 3 bases at V and 8 bases at J, with 13 bases between. Germline CDR1 LGHNA, CDR2 YSLEER. This CDR3 is built from 13 residues.

This clonotype was detected only a few times. The V call is TRBV4-3, the J call TRBJ2-7, with unresolved D. Germline assignment: CDR1 LGHNA and CDR2 YSLEER. The CDR3 extends over 16 amino acids. Trimming shortened V by 0 bases and J by 0 bases, and 12 bases separated the two germline ends. The CDR3: CASSQESAVSSYEQYF. Written as DNA, the CDR3 is TGCGCCAGCAGCCAAGAAAGTGCCGTAAGCTCCTACGAGCAGTACTTC.

There are a few counts of this clonotype. This sequence joins TRBV11-1 and TRBJ2-1; 9 bases fit TRBD2. This CDR3 has 18 amino acids. CDR1 is SGHAT and CDR2 is FQDESV in the germline V gene (reference sequence). V dropped 4 bases and J dropped 0; count of bases not matched to a gene: 10. CDR3 in amino acids: CASSSTPGTSYSYNEQFF. The CDR3, as DNA: TGTGCCAGCAGCTCGACCCCCGGGACTAGCTACTCCTACAATGAGCAGTTCTTC.

This clonotype was counted only a few times. The chain couples TRBV7-2 to TRBJ2-3; TRBD2 is a possible D gene (6 bases). Germline lookup yields CDR1 SGHTA and CDR2 FQGNSA. This CDR3 is 17 amino acids long. V lost 0 bases, J lost 4 bases, and 17 bases lay in between. The CDR3 is CASSLARREASPDTQYF. CDR3 DNA sequence: TGTGCCAGCAGCTTAGCTCGCAGGGAGGCATCCCCAGATACGCAGTATTTT.